The clone carrying this T cell receptor beta chain was observed a handful of times. Its antigen is currently unknown. TCRdb passed the 5' RACE reads through MiXCR, listing each CDR3 protein once. The data hold around 250,000 distinct CDR3 sequences, with 7.5% to 10% observed a single time. This specimen comes from a study of T-cell memory formation after mild COVID-19. Study outcomes and limitations: CD4+ contracting clones were found mainly in CM and EM, and CD8+ ones in EMRA. Second-wave clones that peaked on day 37 lacked confirmed SARS-CoV-2 specificity. A balance of CD4 and CD8 characterized clones contracting day 15 to 85, whereas later expanders leaned CD4+.

The ends lost 2 bases at V and 2 bases at J; junction bases unmatched: 4. The length of the CDR3 is 15 residues. CDR1 is SGHTA, CDR2 FQGNSA, per germline. The sample was PBMCs or a T cell subset sorted from them (not recorded which). The V gene is TRBV7-2, the J gene TRBJ2-7; 9 positions match TRBD2. This sequence was found in a man between 18 and 35 years old who had mild COVID-19 (a few samples of this study predate the infection). Cell type and time point are not known. Here the CDR3 DNA reads TGTGCCAGCAGCTTATCTAGCGGGGCTCCCTACGAGCAGTACTTC. It translates to CASSLSSGAPYEQYF.